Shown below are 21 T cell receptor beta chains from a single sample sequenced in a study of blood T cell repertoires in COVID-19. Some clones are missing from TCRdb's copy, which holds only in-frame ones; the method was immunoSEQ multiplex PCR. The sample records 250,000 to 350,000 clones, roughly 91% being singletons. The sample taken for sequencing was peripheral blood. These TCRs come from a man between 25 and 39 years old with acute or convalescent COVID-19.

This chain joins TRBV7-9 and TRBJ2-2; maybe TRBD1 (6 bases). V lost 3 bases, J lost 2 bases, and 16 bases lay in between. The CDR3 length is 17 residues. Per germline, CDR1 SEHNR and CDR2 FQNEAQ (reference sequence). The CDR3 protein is CASSFHGRQVNTGELFF. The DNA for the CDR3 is TGTGCCAGCAGCTTCCACGGGCGACAGGTTAACACCGGGGAGCTGTTTTTT.

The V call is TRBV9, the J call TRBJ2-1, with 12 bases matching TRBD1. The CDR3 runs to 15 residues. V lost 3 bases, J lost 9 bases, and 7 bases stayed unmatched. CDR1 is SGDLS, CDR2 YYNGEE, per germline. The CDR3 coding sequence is TGTGCCAGCAGCGGAAGGGACAGGGGGCTCGGTGAGCAGTTCTTC. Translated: CASSGRDRGLGEQFF.

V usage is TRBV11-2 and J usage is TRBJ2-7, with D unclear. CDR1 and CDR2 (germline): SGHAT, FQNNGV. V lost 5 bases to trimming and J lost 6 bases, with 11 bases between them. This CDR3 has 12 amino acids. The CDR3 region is CASSTYGGEQYF. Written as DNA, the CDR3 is TGTGCCAGCAGCACCTACGGTGGCGAGCAGTACTTC.

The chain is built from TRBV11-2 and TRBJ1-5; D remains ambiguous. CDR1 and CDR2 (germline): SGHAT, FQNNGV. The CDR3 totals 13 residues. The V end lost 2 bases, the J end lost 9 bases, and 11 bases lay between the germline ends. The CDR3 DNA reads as TGTGCCAGCAGCTTAATCCCTGAGGGGCCCCAGCATTTT. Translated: CASSLIPEGPQHF.

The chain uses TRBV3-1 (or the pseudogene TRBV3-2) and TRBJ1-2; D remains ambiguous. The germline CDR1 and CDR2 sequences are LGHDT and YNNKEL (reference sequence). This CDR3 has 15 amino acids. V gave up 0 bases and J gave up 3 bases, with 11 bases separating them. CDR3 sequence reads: CASSQERGVYYGYTF. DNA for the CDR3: TGTGCCAGCAGCCAAGAGCGGGGTGTTTACTATGGCTACACCTTC.

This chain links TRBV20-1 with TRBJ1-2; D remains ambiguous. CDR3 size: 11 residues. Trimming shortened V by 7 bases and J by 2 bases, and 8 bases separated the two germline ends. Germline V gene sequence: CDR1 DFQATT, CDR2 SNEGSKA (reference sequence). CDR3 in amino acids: CSVTENYGYTF. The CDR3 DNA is TGCAGTGTAACGGAGAACTATGGCTACACCTTC.

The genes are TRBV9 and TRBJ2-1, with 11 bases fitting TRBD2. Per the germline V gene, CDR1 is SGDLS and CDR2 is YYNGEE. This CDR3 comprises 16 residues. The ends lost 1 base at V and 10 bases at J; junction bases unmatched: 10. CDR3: CASSVSVTSGSIEQFF. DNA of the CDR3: TGTGCCAGCAGCGTATCTGTCACTAGCGGGAGTATAGAGCAGTTCTTC.

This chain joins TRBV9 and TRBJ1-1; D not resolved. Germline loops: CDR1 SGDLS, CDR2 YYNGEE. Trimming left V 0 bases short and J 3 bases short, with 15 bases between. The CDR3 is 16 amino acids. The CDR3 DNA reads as TGTGCCAGCAGCGTAGCTACTCGGGGATTAGACACTGAAGCTTTCTTT. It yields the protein CASSVATRGLDTEAFF.

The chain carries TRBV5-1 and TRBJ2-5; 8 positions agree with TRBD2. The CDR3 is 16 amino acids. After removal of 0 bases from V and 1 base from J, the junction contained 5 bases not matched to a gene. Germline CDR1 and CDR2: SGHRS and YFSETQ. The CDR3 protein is CASSLGAGASQETQYF. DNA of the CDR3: TGCGCCAGCAGCTTGGGAGCGGGGGCCTCCCAAGAGACCCAGTACTTC.

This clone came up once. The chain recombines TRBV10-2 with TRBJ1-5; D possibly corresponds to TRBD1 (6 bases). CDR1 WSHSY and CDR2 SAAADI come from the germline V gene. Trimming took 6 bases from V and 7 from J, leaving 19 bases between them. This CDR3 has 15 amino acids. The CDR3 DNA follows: TGCGCCAGCAGCCTAGGTCAGGGGCCCCGCCAGCCCCAGCATTTT. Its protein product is CASSLGQGPRQPQHF.

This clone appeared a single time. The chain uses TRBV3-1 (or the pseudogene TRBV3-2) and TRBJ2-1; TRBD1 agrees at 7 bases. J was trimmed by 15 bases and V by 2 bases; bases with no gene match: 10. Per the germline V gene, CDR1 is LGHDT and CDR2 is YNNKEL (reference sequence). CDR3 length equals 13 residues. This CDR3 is CASSQFLTGDPFF. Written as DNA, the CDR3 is TGTGCCAGCAGCCAATTCCTTACAGGGGACCCGTTCTTC.

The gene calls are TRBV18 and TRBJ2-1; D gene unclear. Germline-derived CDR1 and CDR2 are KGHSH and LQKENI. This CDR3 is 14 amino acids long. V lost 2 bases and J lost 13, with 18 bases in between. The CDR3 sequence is CASSPTDSDTRQFF. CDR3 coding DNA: TGTGCCAGCTCACCAACAGATTCCGACACGCGCCAGTTCTTC.

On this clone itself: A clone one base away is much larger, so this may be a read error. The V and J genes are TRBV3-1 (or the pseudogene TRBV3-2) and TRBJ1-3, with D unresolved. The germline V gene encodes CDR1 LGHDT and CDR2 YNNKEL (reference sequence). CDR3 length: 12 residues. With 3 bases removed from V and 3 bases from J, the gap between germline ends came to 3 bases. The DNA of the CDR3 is TGTGCCAGCAGCCAGAGTGGAAACACCATATATTTT. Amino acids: CASSQSGNTIYF.

This CDR3 is CASSTTGQGSYEQYF. The CDR3 bases are TGTGCCAGCAGCACAACGGGACAGGGATCCTACGAGCAGTACTTC. V gene TRBV7-9 combines with J gene TRBJ2-7; 9 positions agree with TRBD1. Germline loops: CDR1 SEHNR, CDR2 FQNEAQ (reference sequence). The CDR3 is made up of 15 amino acids. V gave up 5 bases and J gave up 1 base; unmatched junction bases: 6.

CDR3 coding DNA: TGTGCCAGCAGCCCCTGGGACTTTTGGGACGGCTACACCTTC. Translated, it gives CASSPWDFWDGYTF. The chain uses TRBV13 and TRBJ1-2, with TRBD1 as a possible D gene (5 bases). V gave up 5 bases and J gave up 8 bases, with 18 bases separating them. The CDR3 runs to 14 residues. CDR1 is PRHDT and CDR2 is FYEKMQ in the germline V gene (reference sequence).

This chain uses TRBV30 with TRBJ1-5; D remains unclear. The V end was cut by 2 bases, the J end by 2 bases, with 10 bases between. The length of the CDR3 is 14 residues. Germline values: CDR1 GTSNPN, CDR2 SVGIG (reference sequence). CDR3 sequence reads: CAWSRGLGNQPQHF. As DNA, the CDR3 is TGTGCCTGGAGTAGAGGGTTAGGCAATCAGCCCCAGCATTTT. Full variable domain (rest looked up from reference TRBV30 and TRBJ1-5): SQTIHQWPATLVQPVGSPLSLECTVEGTSNPNLYWYRQAAGRGLQLLFYSVGIGQISSEVPQNLSASRPQDRQFILSSKKLLLSDSGFYLCAWSRGLGNQPQHFGDGTRLSIL.

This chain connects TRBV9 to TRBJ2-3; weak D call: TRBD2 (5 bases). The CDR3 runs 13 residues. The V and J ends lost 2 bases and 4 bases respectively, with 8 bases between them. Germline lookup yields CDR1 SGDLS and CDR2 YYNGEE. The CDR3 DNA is TGTGCCAGCAGCGTTAGCGCCCCAGATACGCAGTATTTT. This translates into CASSVSAPDTQYF.

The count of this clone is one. CDR3 sequence reads: CASSQDPDRVIFNEQYF. The CDR3 DNA sequence: TGTGCCAGCAGCCAAGACCCTGACAGGGTGATATTCAACGAGCAGTACTTC. The V gene is TRBV4-2, the J gene TRBJ2-7, with 7 bases that match TRBD1. The ends lost 0 bases at V and 5 bases at J; junction bases unmatched: 13. CDR3 length: 17 residues. Germline V lookup: CDR1 LGHNA, CDR2 YNFKEQ.

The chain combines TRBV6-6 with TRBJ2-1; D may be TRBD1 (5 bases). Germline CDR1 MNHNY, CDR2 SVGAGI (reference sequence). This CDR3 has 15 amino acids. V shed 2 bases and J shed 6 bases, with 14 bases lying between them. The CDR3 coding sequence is TGTGCCAGCAGTTACGGGCAGGGTAGAAGCAATGAGCAGTTCTTC. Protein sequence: CASSYGQGRSNEQFF.

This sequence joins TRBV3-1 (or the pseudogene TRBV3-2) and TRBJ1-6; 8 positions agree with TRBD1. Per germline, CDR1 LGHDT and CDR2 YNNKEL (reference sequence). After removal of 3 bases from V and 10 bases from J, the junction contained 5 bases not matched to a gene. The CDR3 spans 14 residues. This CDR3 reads CASSHGQGTSPLHF. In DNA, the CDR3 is TGTGCCAGCAGCCACGGACAGGGTACCTCACCCCTCCACTTT.

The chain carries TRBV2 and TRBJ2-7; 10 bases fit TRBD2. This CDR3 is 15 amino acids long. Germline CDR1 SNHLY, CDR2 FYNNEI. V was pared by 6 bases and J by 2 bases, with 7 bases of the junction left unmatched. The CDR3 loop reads CASRYLAGAPYEQYF. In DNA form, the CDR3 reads TGTGCCAGCAGGTATCTAGCGGGGGCGCCCTACGAGCAGTACTTC.